The clone carrying this TCR beta chain was seen a few times. The antigen is not known. TCRdb called the 5' RACE reads again in MiXCR, with one record for every CDR3 protein. This table has 690,000 or so distinct CDR3 sequences, 8.6% appearing once. This entry is derived from a study of identical twins. Study-wide points: Potential partial confounding of zero-insertion analyses by invariant MAIT and iNKT cells was noted. Some out-of-frame alpha sequences were shared by twins, and these showed excess low generation probability.

There are 14 residues in the CDR3. V lost 1 base to trimming and J lost 6 bases, with 12 bases between them. Germline values: CDR1 DFQATT, CDR2 SNEGSKA (reference sequence). These data are also associated with another study on yellow fever vaccine responses in identical twins.

The sequence derives from a young woman in good health. Sequencing was carried out using PBMCs. The gene calls are TRBV20-1 and TRBJ2-2, with D unresolved. CDR3 sequence (DNA): TGCAGTGCTAGAGGGGGTGATTGGGCCGGGGAGCTGTTTTTT. Residues: CSARGGDWAGELFF.